This T cell receptor beta chain was identified during a study of PD-1 blockade in classical Hodgkin lymphoma. Sequenced by immunoSEQ multiplex PCR; TCRdb stores in-frame clones only, minus some. The repertoire consists of 20,000 or so clones, with under 90% occurring once and the leading ten covering 6.2%. The time point: cycle 4 day 1 (C4D1), after 5 to 7 weeks of nivolumab. Patients all relapsed after autologous stem cell transplantation, and there was variation in brentuximab vedotin exposure. Sample: peripheral blood mononuclear cells (PBMCs), taken before the fourth cycle of nivolumab. This TCR came from a human donor with classical Hodgkin lymphoma.

The CDR3 reads CASSSYPRGPYQPQHF. The CDR3 bases are TGTGCCAGCAGCTCCTATCCTAGGGGACCCTATCAGCCCCAGCATTTT. V and J are TRBV7-2 and TRBJ1-5; D possibly corresponds to TRBD1 (5 bases). Germline assignment: CDR1 SGHTA and CDR2 FQGNSA. There are 16 residues in the CDR3. Trimming took off 4 bases at V and 5 bases at J, with 18 bases between the two ends.